This T cell receptor beta chain was observed in a study of blood T cell repertoires in COVID-19. Sequencing used immunoSEQ multiplex PCR; TCRdb keeps in-frame clones, though not all of them. The sample lists about 86,000 clones; 80% to 90% were seen once. From germline, CDR1 is DFQATT and CDR2 SNEGSKA (reference sequence). The CDR3 runs 14 residues. V was cut by 3 bases and J by 4 bases, with 13 bases left in between. This clone was observed a handful of times. This receptor was obtained from a human donor in a cohort sampled during active COVID-19. The specimen sequenced was peripheral blood. The chain combines TRBV20-1 with TRBJ1-3; D gene unclear. Written as DNA, the CDR3 is TGCAGTGCTAGTCGCCCTATCGCCGGAAACACCATATATTTT. Its translation: CSASRPIAGNTIYF.